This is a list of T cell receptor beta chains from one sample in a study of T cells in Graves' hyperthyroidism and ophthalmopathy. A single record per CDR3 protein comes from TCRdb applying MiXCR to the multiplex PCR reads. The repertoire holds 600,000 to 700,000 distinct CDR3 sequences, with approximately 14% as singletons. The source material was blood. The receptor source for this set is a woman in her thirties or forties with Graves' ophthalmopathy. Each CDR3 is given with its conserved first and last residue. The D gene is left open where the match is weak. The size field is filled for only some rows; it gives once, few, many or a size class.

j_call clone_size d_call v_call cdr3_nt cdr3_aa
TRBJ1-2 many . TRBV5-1 TGCGCCAGCAGCTTAACGGAACCCGGTGGCTACACCTTC CASSLTEPGGYTF
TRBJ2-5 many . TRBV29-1 TGCAGCGTTGAAGGGGGTAGGGGTAGGCAAGAGACCCAGTACTTC CSVEGGRGRQETQYF
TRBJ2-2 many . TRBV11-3 TGTGCCAGCAGCTTAAGGGTCGTAGCGGCGACGGGCACCGGGGAGCTGTTTTTT CASSLRVVAATGTGELFF
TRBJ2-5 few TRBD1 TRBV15 TGTGCCACCAGCAGAGTAAGGGGGCGCGGGGAGACCCAGTACTTC CATSRVRGRGETQYF
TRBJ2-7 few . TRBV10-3 TGTGCCATCAGTGATATCAATCTCTCCTACGAGCAGTACTTC CAISDINLSYEQYF
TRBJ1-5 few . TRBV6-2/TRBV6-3 TGTGCCAGCAGTTACTCCGCAGGTTGGGCAGGGTATCAGCCCCAGCATTTT CASSYSAGWAGYQPQHF
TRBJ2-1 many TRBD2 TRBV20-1 TGCAGTGCTAGAGATGGCGCGGGAGGTAGGAATGAGCAGTTCTTC CSARDGAGGRNEQFF
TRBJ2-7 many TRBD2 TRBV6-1 TGTGCCAGCAGTCCCGGGGGGGGCCCATCCTACGAGCAGTACTTC CASSPGGGPSYEQYF
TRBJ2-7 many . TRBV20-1 TGCAGTGCTAGTCCGGGATTCTCCTACGAGCAGTACTTC CSASPGFSYEQYF
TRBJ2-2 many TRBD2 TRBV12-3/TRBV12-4 TGTGCCAGCAGTTCCTGGACTAGCGGAAACACCGGGGAGCTGTTTTTT CASSSWTSGNTGELFF
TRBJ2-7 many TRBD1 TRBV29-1 TGCAGCGTTGGACAGGGGGTGGACTACGAGCAGTACTTC CSVGQGVDYEQYF
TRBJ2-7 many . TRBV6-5 TGTGCCAGCAGTTACGGGACACGGGGTTACGAGCAGTACTTC CASSYGTRGYEQYF
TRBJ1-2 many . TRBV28 TGTGCCAGTATGGGGGGTTTGAGCGGCTACACCTTC CASMGGLSGYTF
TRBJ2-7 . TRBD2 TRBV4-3 TGCGCCAGCAGCCAAAGTCGGGGGGACTTGTACGAGCAGTACTTC CASSQSRGDLYEQYF
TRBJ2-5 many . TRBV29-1 TGCAGCGTTGAAGGAGAGGGATTTGAGACCCAGTACTTC CSVEGEGFETQYF
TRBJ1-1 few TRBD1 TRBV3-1 TGTGCCAGCAGCCAGGGGACAGCTAACACTGAAGCTTTCTTT CASSQGTANTEAFF
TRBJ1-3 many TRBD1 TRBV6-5 TGTGCCAGCAGTTACCTCGGGACAGCTGGAAACACCATATATTTT CASSYLGTAGNTIYF
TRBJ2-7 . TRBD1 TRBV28 TGTGCCAGCACCGACCCGGGACAGGGCTACGAGCAGTACTTC CASTDPGQGYEQYF
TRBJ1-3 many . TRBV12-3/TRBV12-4 TGTGCCAGCAATTGGGGGGGGCTTTGGGGAAACACCATATATTTT CASNWGGLWGNTIYF
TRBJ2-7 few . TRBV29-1 TGCAGCGTGAGGGGTCCCGTTGGCGAGCAGTACTTC CSVRGPVGEQYF
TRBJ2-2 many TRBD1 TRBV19 TGTGCCAGTAGTAATCAGGGGGCTACCGGCACCGGGGAGCTGTTTTTT CASSNQGATGTGELFF
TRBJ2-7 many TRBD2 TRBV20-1 TGCAGTGCTCAGTTTAGCGGGAGTTACCACGAGCAGTACTTC CSAQFSGSYHEQYF
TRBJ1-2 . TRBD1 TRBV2 TGTGCCAGCAGTCCTAGGACAGGGTTGGGCTACACCTTC CASSPRTGLGYTF